This entry features one T cell receptor (beta chain) sequence. As yet, its antigen is unknown. This specimen belongs to a study of cytomegalovirus exposure and HLA in healthy donors. Primers included in the PCR were 60 Vbeta and 13 Jbeta primers. Profiled with immunoSEQ multiplex PCR; TCRdb holds only in-frame clones, not every one. The sample consists of a few hundred thousand clones, more than 60% of them appearing once. The germline V gene has CDR1 MGHDK and CDR2 SYGVNS. V lost 4 bases to trimming and J lost 0 bases; unmatched junction nucleotides: 11. The CDR3 totals 18 residues. Notes on the study in general: Some highly shared sequence variants likely arose as a pipeline artifact. In an earlier analysis, most TCR beta V segments were productive about 87% or about 30% of the time.

This receptor was taken from a woman aged 60-75 years in good health and CMV-seropositive. The chain links TRBV25-1 to TRBJ2-3; TRBD1 matches 9 bases. Material: PBMCs. The CDR3 loop is CASSGGTGSFSSTDTQYF. The CDR3 coding sequence is TGTGCCAGCAGTGGCGGGACAGGGTCCTTTTCTAGCACAGATACGCAGTATTTT.